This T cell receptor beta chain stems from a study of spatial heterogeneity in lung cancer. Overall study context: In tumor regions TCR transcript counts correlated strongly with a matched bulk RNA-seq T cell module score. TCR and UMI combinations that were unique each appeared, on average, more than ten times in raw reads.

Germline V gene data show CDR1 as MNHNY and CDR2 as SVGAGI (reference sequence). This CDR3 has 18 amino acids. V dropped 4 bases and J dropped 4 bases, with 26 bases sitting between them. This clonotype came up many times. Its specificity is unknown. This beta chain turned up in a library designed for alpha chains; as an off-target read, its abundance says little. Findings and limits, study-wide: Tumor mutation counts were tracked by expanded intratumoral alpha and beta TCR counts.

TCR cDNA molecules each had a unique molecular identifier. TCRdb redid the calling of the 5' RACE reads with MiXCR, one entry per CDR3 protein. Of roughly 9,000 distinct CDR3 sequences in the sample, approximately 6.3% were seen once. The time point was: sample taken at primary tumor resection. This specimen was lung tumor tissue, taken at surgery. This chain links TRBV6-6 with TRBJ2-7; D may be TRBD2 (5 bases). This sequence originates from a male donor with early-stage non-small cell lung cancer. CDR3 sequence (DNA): TGTGCCAGCAGTTCCCACCTCCCGACGAACGGGAAAGGATACGAGCAGTACTTC. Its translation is CASSSHLPTNGKGYEQYF.